This entry features one T cell receptor beta chain sequence. What it binds is not known. The repertoire was sequenced with immunoSEQ multiplex PCR; TCRdb's copy has only in-frame clones and lacks some. Here the sample spans thousands of clones, 95% to 98% being singletons. Time point described: new active TB diagnosis, blood taken before or within 7 days of starting treatment. The data derive from a study of T cells in tuberculosis. Study details: Within 7 days of starting treatment, or before, PBMC were stored.

The CDR3 covers 15 residues. CDR1 and CDR2 from the germline V gene are LNHDA and SQIVND (reference sequence). Germline trimming cut 7 bases from V and 8 bases from J; bases unmatched to any gene: 15. Study outcomes and limitations: Shorter CDR3-alpha in active tuberculosis partly drove smaller distances.

The rearrangement joins TRBV19 to TRBJ1-2; 8 nucleotides agree with TRBD1. The receptor comes from an adult with tuberculosis. Sample: PBMCs, taken at tuberculosis diagnosis. In nucleotides, the CDR3 is TGTGCCAGTATCCCCCCCAGGGGGCGCGGGAGCGGCTACACCTTC. As protein: CASIPPRGRGSGYTF.